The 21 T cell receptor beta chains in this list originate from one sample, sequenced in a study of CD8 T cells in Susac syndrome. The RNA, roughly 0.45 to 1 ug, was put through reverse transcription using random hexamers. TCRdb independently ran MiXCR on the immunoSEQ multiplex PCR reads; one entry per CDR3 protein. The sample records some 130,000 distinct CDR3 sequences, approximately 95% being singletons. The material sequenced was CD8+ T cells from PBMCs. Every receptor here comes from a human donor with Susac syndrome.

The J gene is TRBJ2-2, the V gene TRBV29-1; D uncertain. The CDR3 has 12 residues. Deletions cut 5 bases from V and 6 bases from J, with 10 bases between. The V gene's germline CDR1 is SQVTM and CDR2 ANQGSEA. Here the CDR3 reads CSVRAVSGELFF. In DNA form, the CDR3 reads TGCAGCGTTAGAGCAGTTTCCGGGGAGCTGTTTTTT.

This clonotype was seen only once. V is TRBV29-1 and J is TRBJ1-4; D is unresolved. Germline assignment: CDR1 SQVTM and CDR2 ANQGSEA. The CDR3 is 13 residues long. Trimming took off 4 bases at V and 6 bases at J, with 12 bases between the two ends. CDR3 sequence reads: CSVVSGSDEKLFF. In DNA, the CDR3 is TGCAGCGTTGTATCTGGGTCCGATGAAAAACTGTTTTTT.

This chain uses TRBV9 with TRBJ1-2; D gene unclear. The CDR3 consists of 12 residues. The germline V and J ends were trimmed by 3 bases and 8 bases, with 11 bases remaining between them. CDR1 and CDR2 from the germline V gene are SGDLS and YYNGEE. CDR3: CASSAGIGGYTF. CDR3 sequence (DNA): TGTGCCAGCAGCGCCGGAATAGGGGGCTACACCTTC.

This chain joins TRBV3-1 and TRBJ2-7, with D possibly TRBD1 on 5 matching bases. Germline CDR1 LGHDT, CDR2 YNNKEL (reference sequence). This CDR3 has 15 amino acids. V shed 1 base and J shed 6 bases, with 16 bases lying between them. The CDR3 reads CASSQGSTGSGEQYF. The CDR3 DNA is TGTGCCAGCAGCCAAGGCTCAACAGGTTCCGGCGAGCAGTACTTC.

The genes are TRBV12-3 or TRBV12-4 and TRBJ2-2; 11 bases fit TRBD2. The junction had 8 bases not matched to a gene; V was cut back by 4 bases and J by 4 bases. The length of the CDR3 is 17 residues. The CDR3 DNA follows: TGTGCCAGCAGTTCTAGGACTAGCGGGTTGGGCACCGGGGAGCTGTTTTTT. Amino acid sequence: CASSSRTSGLGTGELFF.

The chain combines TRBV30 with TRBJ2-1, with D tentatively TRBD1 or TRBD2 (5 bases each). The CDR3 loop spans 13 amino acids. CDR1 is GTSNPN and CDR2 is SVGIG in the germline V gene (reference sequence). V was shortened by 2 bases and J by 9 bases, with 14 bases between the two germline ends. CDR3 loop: CAWSTYGAREQFF. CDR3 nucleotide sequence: TGTGCCTGGAGTACCTACGGGGCGCGTGAGCAGTTCTTC.

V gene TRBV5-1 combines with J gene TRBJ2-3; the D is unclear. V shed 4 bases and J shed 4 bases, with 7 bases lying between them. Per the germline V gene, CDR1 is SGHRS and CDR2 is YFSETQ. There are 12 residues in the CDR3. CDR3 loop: CASSIESDTQYF. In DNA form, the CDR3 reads TGCGCCAGCAGCATAGAGTCAGATACGCAGTATTTT.

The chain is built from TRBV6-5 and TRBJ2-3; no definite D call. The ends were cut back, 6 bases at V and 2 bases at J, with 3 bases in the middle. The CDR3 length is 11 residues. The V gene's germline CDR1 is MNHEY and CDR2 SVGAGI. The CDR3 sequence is CASRTTDTQYF. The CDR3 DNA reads TGTGCCAGCAGGACCACAGATACGCAGTATTTT.

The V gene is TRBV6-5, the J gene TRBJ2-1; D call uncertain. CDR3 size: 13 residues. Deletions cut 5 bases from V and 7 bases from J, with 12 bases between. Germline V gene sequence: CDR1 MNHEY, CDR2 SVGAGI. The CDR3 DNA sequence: TGTGCCAGCAGTGGTCAAAGGATGAATGAGCAGTTCTTC. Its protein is CASSGQRMNEQFF.

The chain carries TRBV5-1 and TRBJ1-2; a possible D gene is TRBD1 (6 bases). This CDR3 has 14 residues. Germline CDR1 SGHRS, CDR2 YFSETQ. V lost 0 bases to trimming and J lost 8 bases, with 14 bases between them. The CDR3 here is CASSLVSGAKGYTF. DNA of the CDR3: TGCGCCAGCAGCTTGGTTTCGGGGGCGAAGGGCTACACCTTC.

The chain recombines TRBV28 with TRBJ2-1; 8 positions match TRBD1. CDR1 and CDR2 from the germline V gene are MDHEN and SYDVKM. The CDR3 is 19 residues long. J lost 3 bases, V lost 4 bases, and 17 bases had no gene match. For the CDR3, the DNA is TGTGCCAGCAGTTCCCAGCCCGACAGGGGTGGGAGACTCTACAATGAGCAGTTCTTC. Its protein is CASSSQPDRGGRLYNEQFF.

This CDR3 reads CASSLESTNTEAFF. The CDR3 DNA sequence: TGTGCCAGCAGCTTAGAATCCACGAACACTGAAGCTTTCTTT. This rearrangement joins TRBV7-9 to TRBJ1-1; D remains ambiguous. Trimming removed 1 base at V and 1 base at J, with 7 bases between. Germline values: CDR1 SEHNR, CDR2 FQNEAQ (reference sequence). This CDR3 is 14 amino acids long.

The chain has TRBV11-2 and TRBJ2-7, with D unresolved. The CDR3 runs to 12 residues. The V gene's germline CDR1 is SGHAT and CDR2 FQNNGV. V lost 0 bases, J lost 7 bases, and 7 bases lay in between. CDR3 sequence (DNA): TGTGCCAGCAGCTTAGATCCGCGAGAGCAGTACTTC. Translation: CASSLDPREQYF.

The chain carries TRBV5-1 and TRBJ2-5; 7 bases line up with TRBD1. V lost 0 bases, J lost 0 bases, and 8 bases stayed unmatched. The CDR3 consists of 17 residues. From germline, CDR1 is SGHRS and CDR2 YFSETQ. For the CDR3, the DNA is TGCGCCAGCAGCTTGGATCAACAGGGGTATTACCAAGAGACCCAGTACTTC. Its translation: CASSLDQQGYYQETQYF.

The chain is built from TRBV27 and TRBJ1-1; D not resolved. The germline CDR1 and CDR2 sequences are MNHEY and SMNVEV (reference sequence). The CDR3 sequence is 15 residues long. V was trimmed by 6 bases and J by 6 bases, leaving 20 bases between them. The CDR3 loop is CASRADRSMIAEAFF. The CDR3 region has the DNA TGTGCCAGCAGAGCAGATCGGAGCATGATAGCTGAAGCTTTCTTT.

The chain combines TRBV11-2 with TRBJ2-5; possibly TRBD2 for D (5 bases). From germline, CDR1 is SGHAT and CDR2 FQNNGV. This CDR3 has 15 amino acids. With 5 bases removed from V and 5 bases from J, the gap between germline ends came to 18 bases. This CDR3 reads CASSPGLGMWETQYF. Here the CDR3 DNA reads TGTGCCAGCAGCCCCGGACTGGGGATGTGGGAGACCCAGTACTTC.

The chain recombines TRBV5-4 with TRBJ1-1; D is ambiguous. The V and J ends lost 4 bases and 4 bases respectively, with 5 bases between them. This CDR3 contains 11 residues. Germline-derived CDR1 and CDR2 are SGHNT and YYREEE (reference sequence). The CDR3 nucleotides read TGTGCCAGCAGCCGGAGCACTGAAGCTTTCTTT. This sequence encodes CASSRSTEAFF.

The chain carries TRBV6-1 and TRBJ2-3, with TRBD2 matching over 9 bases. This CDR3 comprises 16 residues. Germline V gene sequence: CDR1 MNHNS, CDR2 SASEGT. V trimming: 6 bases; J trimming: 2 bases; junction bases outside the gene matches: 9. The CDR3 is CASRGSRTSDTDTQYF. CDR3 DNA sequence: TGTGCCAGCAGAGGCTCCCGGACTAGCGACACAGATACGCAGTATTTT.

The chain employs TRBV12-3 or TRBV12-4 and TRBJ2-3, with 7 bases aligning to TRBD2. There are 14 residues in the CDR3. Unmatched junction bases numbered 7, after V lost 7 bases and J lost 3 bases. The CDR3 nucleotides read TGTGCCAGCACCATGGGACTAACGACAGATACGCAGTATTTT. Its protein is CASTMGLTTDTQYF.

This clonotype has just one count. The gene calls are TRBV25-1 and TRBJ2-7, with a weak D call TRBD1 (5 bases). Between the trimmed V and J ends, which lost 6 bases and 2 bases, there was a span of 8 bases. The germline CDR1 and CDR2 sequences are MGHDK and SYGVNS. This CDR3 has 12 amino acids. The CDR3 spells CASRQGPYEQYF. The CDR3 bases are TGTGCCAGCAGGCAGGGTCCCTACGAGCAGTACTTC.

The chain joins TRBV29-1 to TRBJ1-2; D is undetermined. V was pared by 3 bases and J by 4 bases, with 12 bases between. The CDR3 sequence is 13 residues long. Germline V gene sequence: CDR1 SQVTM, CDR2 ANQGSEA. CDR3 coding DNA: TGCAGCGTTGACGGGGAGGACCTCTATGGCTACACCTTC. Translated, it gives CSVDGEDLYGYTF.